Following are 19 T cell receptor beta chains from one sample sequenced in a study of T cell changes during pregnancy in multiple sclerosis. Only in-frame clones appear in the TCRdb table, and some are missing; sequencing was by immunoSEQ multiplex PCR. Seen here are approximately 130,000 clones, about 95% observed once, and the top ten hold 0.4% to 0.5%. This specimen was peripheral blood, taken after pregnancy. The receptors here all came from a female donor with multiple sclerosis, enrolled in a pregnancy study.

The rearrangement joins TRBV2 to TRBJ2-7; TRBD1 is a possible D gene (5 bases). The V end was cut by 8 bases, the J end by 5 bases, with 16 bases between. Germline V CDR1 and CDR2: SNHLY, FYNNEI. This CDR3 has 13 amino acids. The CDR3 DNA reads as TGTGCCAGCGCTGGGGCCTTACTCAACGAGCAGTACTTC. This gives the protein CASAGALLNEQYF.

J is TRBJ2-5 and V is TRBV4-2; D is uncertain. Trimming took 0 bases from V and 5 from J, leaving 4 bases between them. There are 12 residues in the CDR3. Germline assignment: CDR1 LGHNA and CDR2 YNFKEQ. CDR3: CASSQDQETQYF. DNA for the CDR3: TGTGCCAGCAGCCAAGATCAGGAGACCCAGTACTTC.

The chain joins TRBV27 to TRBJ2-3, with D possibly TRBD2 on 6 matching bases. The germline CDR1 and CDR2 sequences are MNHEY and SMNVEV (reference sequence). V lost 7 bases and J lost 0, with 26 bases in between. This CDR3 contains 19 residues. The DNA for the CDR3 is TGTGCCAGCACCCGGACTAAGGCTTCCGAGCGGAGGAGCACAGATACGCAGTATTTT. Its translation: CASTRTKASERRSTDTQYF.

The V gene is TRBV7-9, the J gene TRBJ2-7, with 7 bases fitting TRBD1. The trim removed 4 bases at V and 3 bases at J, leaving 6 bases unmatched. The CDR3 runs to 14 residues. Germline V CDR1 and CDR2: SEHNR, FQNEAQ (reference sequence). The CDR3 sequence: CASSSAGTDYEQYF. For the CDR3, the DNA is TGTGCCAGCAGCTCTGCCGGGACAGACTACGAGCAGTACTTC.

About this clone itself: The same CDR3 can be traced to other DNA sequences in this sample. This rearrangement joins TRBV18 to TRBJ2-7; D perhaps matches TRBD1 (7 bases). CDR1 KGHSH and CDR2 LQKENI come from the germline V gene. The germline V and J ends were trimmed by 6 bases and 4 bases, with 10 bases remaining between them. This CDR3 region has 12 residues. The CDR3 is CASSPGGYEQYF. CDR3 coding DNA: TGTGCCAGCTCTCCAGGGGGGTACGAGCAGTACTTC. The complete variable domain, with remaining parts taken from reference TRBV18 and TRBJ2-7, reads NAGVMQNPRHLVRRRGQEARLRCSPMKGHSHVYWYRQLPEEGLKFMVYLQKENIIDESGMPKERFSAEFPKEGPSILRIQQVVRGDSAAYFCASSPGGYEQYFGPGTRLTVT.

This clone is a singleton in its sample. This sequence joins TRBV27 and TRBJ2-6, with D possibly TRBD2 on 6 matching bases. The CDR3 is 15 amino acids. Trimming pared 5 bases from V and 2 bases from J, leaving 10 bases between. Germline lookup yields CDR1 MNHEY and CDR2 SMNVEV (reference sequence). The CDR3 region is CASSPAGPGANVLTF. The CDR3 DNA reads TGTGCCAGCAGTCCGGCGGGGCCTGGGGCCAACGTCCTGACTTTC.

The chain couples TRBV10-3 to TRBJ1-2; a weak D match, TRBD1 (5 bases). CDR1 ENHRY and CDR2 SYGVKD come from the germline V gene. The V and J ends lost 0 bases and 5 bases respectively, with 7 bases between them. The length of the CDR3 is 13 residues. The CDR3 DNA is TGTGCCATCAGTGAGTCGGGGGGGTATGGCTACACCTTC. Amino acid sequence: CAISESGGYGYTF.

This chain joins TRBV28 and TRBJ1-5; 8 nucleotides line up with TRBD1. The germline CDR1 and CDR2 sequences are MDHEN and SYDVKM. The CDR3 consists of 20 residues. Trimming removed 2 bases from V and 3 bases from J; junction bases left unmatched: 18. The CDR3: CASSLGWGQATGGVNQPQHF. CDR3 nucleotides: TGTGCCAGCAGTTTAGGGTGGGGACAGGCCACCGGGGGAGTCAATCAGCCCCAGCATTTT.

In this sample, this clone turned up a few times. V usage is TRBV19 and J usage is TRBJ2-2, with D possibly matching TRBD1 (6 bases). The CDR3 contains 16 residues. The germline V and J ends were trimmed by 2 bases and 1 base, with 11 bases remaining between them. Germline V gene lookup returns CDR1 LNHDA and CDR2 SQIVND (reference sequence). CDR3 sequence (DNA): TGTGCCAGTAGTATAATCCCGACAGGGAACACCGGGGAGCTGTTTTTT. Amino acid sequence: CASSIIPTGNTGELFF.

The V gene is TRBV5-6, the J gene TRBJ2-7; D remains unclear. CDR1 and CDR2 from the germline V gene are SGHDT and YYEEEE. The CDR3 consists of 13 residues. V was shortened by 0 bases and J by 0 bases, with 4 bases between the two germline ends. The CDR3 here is CASSLEASYEQYF. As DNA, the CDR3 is TGTGCCAGCAGCTTGGAAGCCTCCTACGAGCAGTACTTC.

The CDR3 sequence is CASSLGGGGSADTQYF. The CDR3 DNA reads as TGTGCCAGCAGCTTAGGAGGCGGGGGTAGCGCAGATACGCAGTATTTT. The gene calls are TRBV7-2 and TRBJ2-3; 7 bases are a match to TRBD2. The CDR3 sequence is 16 residues long. Germline CDR1 and CDR2: SGHTA and FQGNSA. V lost 1 base and J lost 4; bases outside the gene matches: 8.

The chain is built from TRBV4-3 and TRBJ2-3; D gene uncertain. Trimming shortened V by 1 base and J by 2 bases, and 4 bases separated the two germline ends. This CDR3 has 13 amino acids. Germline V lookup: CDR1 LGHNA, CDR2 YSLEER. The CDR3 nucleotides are TGCGCCAGCAGCCAAGGGCCCACAGATACGCAGTATTTT. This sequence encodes CASSQGPTDTQYF.

CDR3 bases: TGCGCCAGCAGCTTCACGTCCGGGACTAGCGGCGAGACCCAGTACTTC. As protein: CASSFTSGTSGETQYF. This rearrangement joins TRBV5-1 to TRBJ2-5; 11 bases map to TRBD2. This CDR3 contains 16 residues. Germline lookup yields CDR1 SGHRS and CDR2 YFSETQ. V was clipped by 2 bases and J by 5 bases; unmatched bases: 8.

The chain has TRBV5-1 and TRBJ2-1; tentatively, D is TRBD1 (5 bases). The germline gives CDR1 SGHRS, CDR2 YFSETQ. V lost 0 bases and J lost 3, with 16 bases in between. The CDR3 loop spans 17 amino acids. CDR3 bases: TGCGCCAGCAGCTTGGCAGGTATAGCCAGGGACTACAATGAGCAGTTCTTC. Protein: CASSLAGIARDYNEQFF.

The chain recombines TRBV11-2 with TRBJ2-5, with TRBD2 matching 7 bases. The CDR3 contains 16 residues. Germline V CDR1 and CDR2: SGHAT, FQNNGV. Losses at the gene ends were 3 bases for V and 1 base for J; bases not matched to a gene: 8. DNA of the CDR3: TGTGCCAGCAGCTTTCTGGGGGGGACTCCCCAAGAGACCCAGTACTTC. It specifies CASSFLGGTPQETQYF.

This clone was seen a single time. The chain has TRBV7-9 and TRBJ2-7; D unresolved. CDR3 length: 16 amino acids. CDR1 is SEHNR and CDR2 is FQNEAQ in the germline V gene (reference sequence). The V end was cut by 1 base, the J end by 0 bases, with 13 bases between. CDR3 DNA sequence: TGTGCCAGCAGCTTAGAGCGAGGCTTCTACTCCTACGAGCAGTACTTC. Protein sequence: CASSLERGFYSYEQYF.

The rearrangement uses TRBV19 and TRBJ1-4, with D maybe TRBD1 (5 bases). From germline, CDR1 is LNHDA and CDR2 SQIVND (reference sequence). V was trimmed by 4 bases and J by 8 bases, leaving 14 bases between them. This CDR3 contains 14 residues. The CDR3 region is CASSNDRPEEKLFF. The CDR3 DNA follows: TGTGCCAGTAGTAATGACAGACCAGAGGAAAAACTGTTTTTT.

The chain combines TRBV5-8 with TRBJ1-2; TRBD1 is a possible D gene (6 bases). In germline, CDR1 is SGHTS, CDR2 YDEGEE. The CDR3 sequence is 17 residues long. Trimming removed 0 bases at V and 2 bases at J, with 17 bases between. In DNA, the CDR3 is TGTGCCAGCAGCTTGGTTGTGGGACGACAGGCCAACTATGGCTACACCTTC. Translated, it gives CASSLVVGRQANYGYTF.

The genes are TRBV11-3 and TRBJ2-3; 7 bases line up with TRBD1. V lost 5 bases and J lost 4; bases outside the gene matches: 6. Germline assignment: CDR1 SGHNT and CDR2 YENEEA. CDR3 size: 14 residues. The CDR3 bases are TGTGCCAGCAGCCAGGGACAGATCTCAGATACGCAGTATTTT. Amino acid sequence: CASSQGQISDTQYF.